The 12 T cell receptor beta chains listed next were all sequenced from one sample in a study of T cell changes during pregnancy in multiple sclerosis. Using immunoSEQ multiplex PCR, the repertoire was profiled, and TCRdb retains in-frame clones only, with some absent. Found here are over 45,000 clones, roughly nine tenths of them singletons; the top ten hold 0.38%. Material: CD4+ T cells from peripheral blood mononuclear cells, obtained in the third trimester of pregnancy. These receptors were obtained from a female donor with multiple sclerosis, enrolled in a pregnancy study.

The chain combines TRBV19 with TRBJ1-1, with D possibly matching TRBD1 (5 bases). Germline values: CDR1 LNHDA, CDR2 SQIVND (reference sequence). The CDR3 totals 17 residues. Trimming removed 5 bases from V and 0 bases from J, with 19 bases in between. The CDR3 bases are TGTGCCAGTAGTCCCAGGGTGGCAGCTGACATGAACACTGAAGCTTTCTTT. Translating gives CASSPRVAADMNTEAFF.

CDR3 DNA: TGTGCCAGCAGTTTAGAGGCACCCGACAGGCACTCAAGAGTGTACTTC. Translated: CASSLEAPDRHSRVYF. The genes are TRBV27 and TRBJ2-7; possibly TRBD1 for D (6 bases). Germline CDR1 is MNHEY and CDR2 is SMNVEV (reference sequence). Trimming stripped 2 bases from V and 12 bases from J, with 26 bases between. The length of the CDR3 is 16 residues.

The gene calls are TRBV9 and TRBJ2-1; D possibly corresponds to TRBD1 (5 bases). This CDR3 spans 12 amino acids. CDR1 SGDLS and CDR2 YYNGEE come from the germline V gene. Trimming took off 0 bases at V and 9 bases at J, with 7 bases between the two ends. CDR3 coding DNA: TGTGCCAGCAGCGTAGTAGGGGTTGAGCAGTTCTTC. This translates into CASSVVGVEQFF.

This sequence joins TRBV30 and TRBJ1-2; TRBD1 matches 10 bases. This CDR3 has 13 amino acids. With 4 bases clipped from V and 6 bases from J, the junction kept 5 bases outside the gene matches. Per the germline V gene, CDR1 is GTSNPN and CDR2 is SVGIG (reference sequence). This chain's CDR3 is CAWMGQGRHGYTF. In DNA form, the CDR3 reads TGTGCCTGGATGGGACAGGGGAGGCATGGCTACACCTTC.

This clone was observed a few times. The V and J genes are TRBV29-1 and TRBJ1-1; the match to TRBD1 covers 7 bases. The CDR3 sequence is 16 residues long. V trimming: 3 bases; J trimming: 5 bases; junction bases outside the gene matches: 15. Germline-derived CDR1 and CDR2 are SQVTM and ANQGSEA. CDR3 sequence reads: CSVDSLTGTEYTEAFF. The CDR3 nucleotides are TGCAGCGTTGACTCCTTGACCGGGACAGAGTATACTGAAGCTTTCTTT. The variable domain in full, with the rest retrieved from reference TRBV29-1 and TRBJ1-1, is SAVISQKPSRDICQRGTSLTIQCQVDSQVTMMFWYRQQPGQSLTLIATANQGSEATYESGFVIDKFPISRPNLTFSTLTVSNMSPEDSSIYLCSVDSLTGTEYTEAFFGQGTRLTVV.

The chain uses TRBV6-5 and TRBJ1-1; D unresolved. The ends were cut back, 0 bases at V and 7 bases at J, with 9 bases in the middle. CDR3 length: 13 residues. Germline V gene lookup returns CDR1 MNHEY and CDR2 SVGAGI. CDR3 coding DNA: TGTGCCAGCAGTTACTCGAGTCCACGTGAAGCTTTCTTT. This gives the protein CASSYSSPREAFF.

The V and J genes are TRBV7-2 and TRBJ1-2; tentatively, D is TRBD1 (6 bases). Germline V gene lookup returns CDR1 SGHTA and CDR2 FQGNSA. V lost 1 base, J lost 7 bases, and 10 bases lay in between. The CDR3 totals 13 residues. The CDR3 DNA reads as TGTGCCAGCAGCTTAGGGACAGTAGGTGGCTACACCTTC. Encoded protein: CASSLGTVGGYTF.

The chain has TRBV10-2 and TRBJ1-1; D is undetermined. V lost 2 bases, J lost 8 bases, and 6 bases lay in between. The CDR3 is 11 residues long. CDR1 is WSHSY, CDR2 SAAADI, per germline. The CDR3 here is CASSEGREAFF. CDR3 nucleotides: TGCGCCAGCAGTGAGGGCAGAGAAGCTTTCTTT.

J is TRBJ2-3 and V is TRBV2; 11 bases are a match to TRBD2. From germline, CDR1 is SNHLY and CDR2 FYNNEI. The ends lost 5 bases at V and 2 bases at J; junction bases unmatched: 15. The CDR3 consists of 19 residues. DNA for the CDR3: TGTGCCAGCAGTCGATACACCAGACTGGGACTAGCGGACACAGATACGCAGTATTTT. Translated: CASSRYTRLGLADTDTQYF.

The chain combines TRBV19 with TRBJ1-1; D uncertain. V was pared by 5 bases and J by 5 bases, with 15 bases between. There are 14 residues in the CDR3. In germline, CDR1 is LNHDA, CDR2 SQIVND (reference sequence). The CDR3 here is CASSFPAGGTEAFF. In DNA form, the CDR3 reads TGTGCCAGTAGTTTTCCGGCCGGAGGGACTGAAGCTTTCTTT.

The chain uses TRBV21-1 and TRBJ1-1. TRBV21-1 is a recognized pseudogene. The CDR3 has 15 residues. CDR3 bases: TGTGCCAGCAGCAAAGCTAGCGGGGGGCGAACTGAAGCTTTCTTT. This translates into CASSKASGGRTEAFF.

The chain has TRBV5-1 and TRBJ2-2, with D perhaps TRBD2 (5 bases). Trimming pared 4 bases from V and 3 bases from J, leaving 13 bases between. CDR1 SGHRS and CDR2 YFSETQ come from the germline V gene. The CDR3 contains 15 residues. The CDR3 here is CASSTLLGYTGELFF. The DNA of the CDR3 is TGCGCCAGCAGCACTCTACTAGGCTACACCGGGGAGCTGTTTTTT.